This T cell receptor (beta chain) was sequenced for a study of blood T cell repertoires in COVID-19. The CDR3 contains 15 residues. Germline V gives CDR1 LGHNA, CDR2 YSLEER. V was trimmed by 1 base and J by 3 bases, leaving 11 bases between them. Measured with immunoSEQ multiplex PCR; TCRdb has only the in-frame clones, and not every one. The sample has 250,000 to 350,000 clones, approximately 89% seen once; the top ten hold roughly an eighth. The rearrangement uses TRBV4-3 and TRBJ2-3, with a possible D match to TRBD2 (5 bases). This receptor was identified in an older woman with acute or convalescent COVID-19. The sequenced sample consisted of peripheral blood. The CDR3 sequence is CASSQGGSRTDTQYF. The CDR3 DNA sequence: TGCGCCAGCAGCCAAGGTGGGAGCAGAACAGATACGCAGTATTTT.